A single sample gave rise to the 32 T cell receptor beta chains below, sequenced in a study of tumor-infiltrating lymphocytes in primary liver carcinoma. The blood RNA (from unsorted whole blood) was obtained, and germline DNA was also extracted. With a constant-region primer, TCR beta cDNA was made from 450 to 550 ng of total RNA. Each TCR beta library was derived from three nested multiplex PCR rounds that employed slightly modified ARM-PCR. The first two PCR rounds, approximately 10 cycles each, used TRBV1-TRBV30 forward primers and a C-beta reverse primer. A single record per CDR3 protein comes from TCRdb applying MiXCR to the multiplex PCR reads. The data hold about 300,000 distinct CDR3 sequences, with more than 55% observed a single time. What was sequenced was peripheral blood. The receptors derive from a man aged 35 to 55 with primary liver carcinoma and hepatitis B virus infection.

Remarks on this clonotype: A much more abundant neighbour one base away suggests this may be a read error. The missing conserved phenylalanine or tryptophan at the end of this CDR3 makes a read error likely. V and J are TRBV29-1 and TRBJ2-7; 11 positions match TRBD1. The CDR3 has 16 residues. Losses at the gene ends were 1 base for V and 1 base for J; bases not matched to a gene: 6. Looked up from germline, CDR1 is SQVTM and CDR2 is ANQGSEA. The CDR3 spells CSVEGSRDRGSYEQYL. CDR3 DNA: TGCAGCGTTGAAGGGTCCCGGGACAGGGGGTCCTACGAGCAGTACTTA.

The V gene is TRBV29-1, the J gene TRBJ2-3; 9 bases match TRBD2. CDR3 size: 15 residues. Germline-derived CDR1 and CDR2 are SQVTM and ANQGSEA. This CDR3 reads CSVSGSSGRGDTQYF. The DNA of the CDR3 is TGCAGTGTTAGCGGGAGTAGCGGGAGAGGGGATACGCAGTATTTT.

This clonotype was counted only a few times. The chain's CDR3 is CASSPQGGGNSPLHF. The CDR3 nucleotides are TGCGCCAGCAGCCCCCAGGGGGGAGGGAATTCACCCCTCCACTTT. The chain employs TRBV4-1 and TRBJ1-6; 7 positions match TRBD1. CDR3 length: 15 residues. Germline V lookup: CDR1 MGHRA, CDR2 YSYEKL. The ends lost 4 bases at V and 7 bases at J; junction bases unmatched: 7.

This clonotype has more than one count but fewer than ten. A much larger clone differs from this one at a single base, so this may be a read error. The chain is built from TRBV4-1 and TRBJ2-5; maybe TRBD2 (6 bases). Per germline, CDR1 MGHRA and CDR2 YSYEKL. The CDR3 extends over 14 amino acids. Trimming took 6 bases from V and 5 from J, leaving 16 bases between them. In DNA, the CDR3 is TGCGCCAGCAGAAAGGAGGAGGGATGGGAGACCCAGTACTTC. It translates to CASRKEEGWETQYF.

About this clonotype itself: At one boundary the junction diverges from the germline segment, which might be a read error. CDR3 nucleotide sequence: TGCGTCAGCAGCTTGAACAGGGGGCTTACTGAAGCTTTCTTT. This sequence encodes CVSSLNRGLTEAFF. The rearrangement links TRBV5-1 to TRBJ1-1; 9 nucleotides agree with TRBD1. The CDR3 loop spans 14 amino acids. Germline V gives CDR1 SGHRS, CDR2 YFSETQ.

This clonotype was detected only a few times. The chain has TRBV10-3 and TRBJ2-1; D unclear. Germline V gene data show CDR1 as ENHRY and CDR2 as SYGVKD. V lost 3 bases and J 8 bases, leaving 14 bases between the germline ends. CDR3 length equals 14 residues. CDR3: CAISDAIGLDEQFF. The DNA for the CDR3 is TGTGCCATCAGTGATGCGATAGGGTTGGATGAGCAGTTCTTC.

With regard to this clonotype: The conserved phenylalanine or tryptophan is not found at the CDR3 terminus, so this likely reflects a read error. The chain carries TRBV29-1 and TRBJ2-1; D unresolved. The CDR3 is 15 amino acids. Trimming removed 4 bases from V and 5 bases from J, with 18 bases in between. Germline assignment: CDR1 SQVTM and CDR2 ANQGSEA. The chain's CDR3 is CSVGMLRTVDNEQFL. CDR3 sequence (DNA): TGCAGCGTTGGAATGCTGAGGACGGTCGACAATGAGCAGTTCTTA.

In this sample, this clonotype turned up many times. The chain is built from TRBV11-1 and TRBJ1-1, with D hard to call. The CDR3 runs to 11 residues. With 6 bases removed from V and 7 bases from J, the gap between germline ends came to 9 bases. CDR1 and CDR2 from the germline V gene are SGHAT and FQDESV (reference sequence). The CDR3 here is CASRQLGEAFF. DNA for the CDR3: TGTGCCAGCAGACAGCTCGGTGAAGCTTTCTTT.

This clonotype turned up a few times. This could be a read error, since a much larger clone is one nucleotide away. J is TRBJ2-7 and V is TRBV12-3 or TRBV12-4; the D is unclear. The length of the CDR3 is 11 residues. Deletions cut 2 bases from V and 6 bases from J, with 5 bases between. CDR3 DNA: TGTGCCAGCAGTTTAAACTCCGAGCAGTACTTC. Its translation is CASSLNSEQYF.

In its sample, this clonotype was seen a few times. J is TRBJ2-5 and V is TRBV28; D remains ambiguous. CDR1 MDHEN and CDR2 SYDVKM come from the germline V gene. This CDR3 has 13 amino acids. Deletions cut 2 bases from V and 2 bases from J, with 6 bases between. For the CDR3, the DNA is TGTGCCAGCAGTTTAAGACCGCAAGAGACCCAGTACTTC. Residues: CASSLRPQETQYF.

Concerning this clonotype: This may be a read error, as it is one base from a much larger clone. This CDR3 is missing its conserved last phenylalanine or tryptophan, likely due to a read error. The rearrangement joins TRBV6-5 to TRBJ1-2, with a possible D match to TRBD1 (6 bases). CDR3 length: 15 residues. Germline CDR1 reads MNHEY; CDR2 reads SVGAGI. V was shortened by 6 bases and J by 6 bases, with 20 bases between the two germline ends. CDR3 loop: CASRDATGTRNGYTY. Written as DNA, the CDR3 is TGTGCCAGCAGAGATGCTACCGGGACAAGAAATGGCTACACCTAC.

As concerns this clonotype: It may be a read error: a sequence one base away is much more abundant. The CDR3 does not close with the conserved phenylalanine or tryptophan, likely indicating a read error. The genes are TRBV4-3 and TRBJ1-2; D is undetermined. The V gene lost 0 bases and the J gene lost 4 bases, with 12 bases spanning the gap. Germline CDR1 LGHNA, CDR2 YSLEER. This CDR3 contains 15 residues. CDR3: CASSQDATLGYGYTL. CDR3 sequence (DNA): TGCGCCAGCAGCCAAGATGCCACGCTTGGCTATGGCTACACCCTC.

The sample holds many counts of this clonotype. This chain joins TRBV29-1 and TRBJ1-2; no reliable D call. V gave up 3 bases and J gave up 6 bases, with 14 bases separating them. CDR3 length: 13 amino acids. Per germline, CDR1 SQVTM and CDR2 ANQGSEA. CDR3 DNA sequence: TGCAGCGTTGAGATTTTAGGAGGGAATGGCTACACCTTC. Protein product: CSVEILGGNGYTF. Drawing the rest from reference TRBV29-1 and TRBJ1-2, the complete variable domain is SAVISQKPSRDICQRGTSLTIQCQVDSQVTMMFWYRQQPGQSLTLIATANQGSEATYESGFVIDKFPISRPNLTFSTLTVSNMSPEDSSIYLCSVEILGGNGYTFGSGTRLTVV.

With regard to this clonotype: Sequence at one end of the junction differs from germline and may be a read error. The CDR3 nucleotides read TGTGCCAGTAGTGTCTCGGCTCGATACCTCTACGATCAGTACTTC. Translation gives CASSVSARYLYDQYF. The gene calls are TRBV6-1 and TRBJ2-7; D ambiguous. The germline V gene has CDR1 MNHNS and CDR2 SASEGT. The CDR3 extends over 15 amino acids.

For this clonotype: A clone one base away is much larger, so this may be a read error. The chain couples TRBV6-2 or TRBV6-3 to TRBJ2-7; the D call may be TRBD1 or TRBD2 (5 bases each). Trimming cost V 6 bases and J 3 bases, with 24 bases left between them. The germline CDR1 and CDR2 sequences are MNHEY and SVGEGT. The CDR3 is 17 residues long. CDR3 residues: CASSAVVTGQVNYEQYF. The CDR3 nucleotides are TGTGCCAGCAGCGCGGTCGTTACGGGGCAGGTGAACTACGAGCAGTACTTC.

Points on this clonotype: A read error is possible here, since a much larger clone lies one base away. The chain employs TRBV6-1 and TRBJ1-1, with 8 bases lining up with TRBD1. Germline CDR1 is MNHNS and CDR2 is SASEGT. This CDR3 is 13 amino acids long. CDR3: CASSDRGVTEASF. CDR3 bases: TGTGCCAGCAGCGACAGGGGCGTGACTGAAGCTTCCTTT.

Comments on this clonotype: A clone one base away is much larger, so this may be a read error. The chain carries TRBV6-5 and TRBJ2-7; D perhaps matches TRBD2 (6 bases). This CDR3 comprises 14 residues. Germline V gives CDR1 MNHEY, CDR2 SVGAGI. CDR3 DNA sequence: TGTGCCGGCAGTTACGCGGGAATCACCTACGAGCAGTACTTC. Translation gives CAGSYAGITYEQYF.

The chain combines TRBV11-2 with TRBJ2-5, with D possibly being TRBD1 or TRBD2 (5 bases each). Germline-derived CDR1 and CDR2 are SGHAT and FQNNGV. The CDR3 length is 13 residues. Trimming stripped 5 bases from V and 4 bases from J, with 11 bases between. The CDR3 spells CASSETGTETQYF. CDR3 DNA: TGTGCCAGCAGCGAAACGGGGACAGAGACCCAGTACTTC. Drawing the rest from reference TRBV11-2 and TRBJ2-5, the complete variable domain is EAGVAQSPRYKIIEKRQSVAFWCNPISGHATLYWYQQILGQGPKLLIQFQNNGVVDDSQLPKDRFSAERLKGVDSTLKIQPAKLEDSAVYLCASSETGTETQYFGPGTRLLVL.

This clonotype has only a few counts. V gene TRBV30 combines with J gene TRBJ1-4, with 7 bases fitting TRBD1. V was pared by 0 bases and J by 3 bases, with 4 bases of the junction left unmatched. CDR1 GTSNPN and CDR2 SVGIG come from the germline V gene (reference sequence). The CDR3 has 15 amino acids. The CDR3 DNA follows: TGTGCCTGGAGTGTACGGCAGGGGGCTAATGAAAAACTGTTTTTT. The encoded protein is CAWSVRQGANEKLFF. The full variable domain, in which reference TRBV30 and TRBJ1-4 provide the parts outside the CDR3, is SQTIHQWPATLVQPVGSPLSLECTVEGTSNPNLYWYRQAAGRGLQLLFYSVGIGQISSEVPQNLSASRPQDRQFILSSKKLLLSDSGFYLCAWSVRQGANEKLFFGSGTQLSVL.

The rearrangement joins TRBV5-1 to TRBJ2-5, with 7 bases aligning to TRBD1. The CDR3 is 13 amino acids. Germline assignment: CDR1 SGHRS and CDR2 YFSETQ. With V trimmed by 4 bases and J by 4 bases, 4 bases remained unmatched. The CDR3 bases are TGCGCCAGCAGCCCGGGACAGAGAGAGACCCAGTACTTC. This sequence encodes CASSPGQRETQYF.

With respect to this clonotype: At one boundary the junction diverges from the germline segment, which might be a read error. The chain uses TRBV4-1 and TRBJ1-1; D gene unclear. This CDR3 has 15 residues. Germline values: CDR1 MGHRA, CDR2 YSYEKL. The CDR3 DNA is TGCCCCAGCAGCCTCTCCGAGGGTGGGAACACTGAAGCTTTCTTT. It specifies CPSSLSEGGNTEAFF.

In this sample, this clonotype turned up many times. The CDR3 sequence: CASSGLSSQSPLHF. In nucleotides, the CDR3 is TGTGCCAGCAGTGGCCTGTCGAGTCAATCACCCCTCCACTTT. This chain joins TRBV6-1 and TRBJ1-6; the D is unclear. The CDR3 runs 14 residues. V dropped 4 bases and J dropped 10 bases, with 14 bases sitting between them. From germline, CDR1 is MNHNS and CDR2 SASEGT.

This clonotype was observed many times. The V gene is TRBV12-3 or TRBV12-4, the J gene TRBJ2-3; D gene uncertain. This CDR3 region has 14 residues. Trimming removed 3 bases from V and 4 bases from J, with 11 bases in between. In nucleotides, the CDR3 is TGTGCCAGCAGTTTCGGTTCGGCGGCAGATACGCAGTATTTT. Protein product: CASSFGSAADTQYF.

This clonotype has at least ten counts. This rearrangement joins TRBV6-2 or TRBV6-3 to TRBJ2-1; the match to TRBD2 covers 13 bases. Trimming at V came to 4 bases and at J to 9 bases, leaving 12 bases not matched to a gene. The CDR3 has 17 amino acids. In germline, CDR1 is MNHEY, CDR2 SVGEGT. The CDR3 sequence: CASSSLPTSGRQSEQFF. The CDR3 coding sequence is TGTGCCAGCAGTTCACTACCGACTAGCGGGAGGCAGAGTGAGCAGTTCTTC.

The sample holds many counts of this clonotype. The V gene is TRBV6-1, the J gene TRBJ2-7; 8 bases fit TRBD2. CDR1 and CDR2 (germline): MNHNS, SASEGT. This CDR3 spans 15 amino acids. V shed 6 bases and J 3 bases; nucleotides not matched to a gene: 10. CDR3 coding DNA: TGTGCCAGCAGCTGGAAAGCGGGAGAGGTCTACGAGCAGTACTTC. This codes for CASSWKAGEVYEQYF.

In its sample, this clonotype was seen once. The chain employs TRBV6-2 or TRBV6-3 and TRBJ2-5; TRBD1 aligns across 8 bases. The V gene's germline CDR1 is MNHEY and CDR2 SVGEGT. This CDR3 is 18 amino acids long. Trimming took 2 bases from V and 5 from J; bases not matched to a gene: 16. The CDR3 here is CASSYDRGLRPLGETQYF. The CDR3 DNA reads as TGTGCCAGCAGTTACGACAGGGGATTGAGACCTCTCGGGGAGACCCAGTACTTC.

As for this clonotype: A read error is likely, as this CDR3 ends without the conserved phenylalanine or tryptophan. It is unclear where the CDR3 begins or ends on the DNA, so no DNA is shown, and the CDR3 is as TCRdb lists it. The genes are TRBV12-3 or TRBV12-4 and TRBJ2-1; the D call in the table, TRBD1, was not verified against the DNA. The CDR3 extends over 11 residues, inclusive of both ends. This CDR3 is CASTRSNEQFS.

This clonotype has a count of ten or more. The rearrangement links TRBV11-2 to TRBJ2-3, with 10 bases fitting TRBD2. Germline CDR1 and CDR2: SGHAT and FQNNGV. Trimming took 5 bases from V and 5 from J; bases not matched to a gene: 16. The CDR3 contains 18 residues. CDR3 in DNA: TGTGCCAGCAGCATTCGCCTGTCGGCTAGCGGGAGTGGAGATACGCAGTATTTT. Amino acids: CASSIRLSASGSGDTQYF.

This clonotype was counted once. Because the CDR3 is missing its conserved closing phenylalanine or tryptophan, this is likely a read error. CDR3 protein: CASRQAGETQYS. The CDR3 DNA follows: TGTGCTAGTCGACAGGCTGGGGAGACCCAGTACTCC. V gene TRBV19 combines with J gene TRBJ2-5; a weak D match, TRBD1 (6 bases). This CDR3 is 12 amino acids long. The V gene's germline CDR1 is LNHDA and CDR2 SQIVND (reference sequence).

This clonotype has a single count. Relative to the germline gene, one junction end is altered; a read error may explain this. This chain connects TRBV2 to TRBJ2-7; tentative D call: TRBD1 (5 bases). The germline V gene encodes CDR1 SNHLY and CDR2 FYNNEI. The CDR3 is 16 residues long. The CDR3 DNA sequence: TGTGCCAGCAGTCCGGACCTCAGGGTGACCGCCTACGAGCAGTATTTC. This sequence encodes CASSPDLRVTAYEQYF.

Regarding this clonotype: One end of the junction fails to match germline, which may point to a read error. This chain links TRBV11-2 with TRBJ2-5; unclear D gene. This CDR3 comprises 14 residues. Germline V gene lookup returns CDR1 SGHAT and CDR2 FQNNGV. The CDR3 sequence is CASSLGHWEGTQYF. CDR3 sequence (DNA): TGTGCCAGTAGCTTAGGGCACTGGGAAGGGACCCAGTACTTC.

This clonotype was observed at least ten times. CDR3 residues: CASSLYRVGTGELFF. CDR3 bases: TGTGCCAGCAGTTTGTACAGGGTCGGTACCGGGGAGCTGTTTTTT. The chain uses TRBV28 and TRBJ2-2, with a tentative D call TRBD1 (6 bases). This CDR3 comprises 15 residues. Trimming cost V 3 bases and J 5 bases, with 13 bases left between them. Per germline, CDR1 MDHEN and CDR2 SYDVKM.